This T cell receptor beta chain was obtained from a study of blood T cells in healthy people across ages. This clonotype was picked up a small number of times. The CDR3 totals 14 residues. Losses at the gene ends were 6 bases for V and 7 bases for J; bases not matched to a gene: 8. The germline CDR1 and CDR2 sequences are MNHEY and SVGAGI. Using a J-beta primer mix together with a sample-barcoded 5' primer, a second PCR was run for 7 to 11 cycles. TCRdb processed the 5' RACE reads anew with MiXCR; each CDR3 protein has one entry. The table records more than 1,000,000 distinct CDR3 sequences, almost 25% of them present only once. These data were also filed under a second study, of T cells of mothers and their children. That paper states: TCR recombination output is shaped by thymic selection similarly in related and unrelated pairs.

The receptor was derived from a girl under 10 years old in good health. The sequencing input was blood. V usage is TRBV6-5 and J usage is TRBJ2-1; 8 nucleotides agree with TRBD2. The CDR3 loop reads CASSPGGGKNEQFF. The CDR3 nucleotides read TGTGCCAGCAGCCCCGGGGGGGGTAAGAATGAGCAGTTCTTC.